Following are 24 T cell receptor beta chains from one sample sequenced in a study of T cells after yellow fever vaccination. TCRdb re-analysed the 5' RACE reads in MiXCR, keeping a single row per CDR3 protein. The table has about 130,000 distinct CDR3 sequences, 8% to 10% seen once. This specimen was CD8+ T cells sorted from PBMCs, taken on the day of the yellow fever booster vaccination. These receptors originate from a man aged 18 to 29 who received the YFV17D yellow fever vaccine.

This clonotype appeared many times. The rearrangement uses TRBV4-1 and TRBJ2-7, with 9 bases that match TRBD1. Trimming removed 0 bases from V and 0 bases from J; junction bases left unmatched: 9. Germline lookup yields CDR1 MGHRA and CDR2 YSYEKL. The CDR3 loop spans 18 amino acids. The CDR3 DNA reads as TGCGCCAGCAGCCAAGAGCCAGATTCGACAGGGGGCTCCTACGAGCAGTACTTC. It yields the protein CASSQEPDSTGGSYEQYF.

The chain is built from TRBV6-5 and TRBJ2-1; TRBD2 matches at 7 bases. V lost 4 bases to trimming and J lost 4 bases; unmatched junction nucleotides: 4. The CDR3 sequence is 14 residues long. CDR1 and CDR2 (germline): MNHEY, SVGAGI. The CDR3 protein is CASSSTAGYNEQFF. The CDR3 coding sequence is TGTGCCAGCAGTTCTACAGCGGGGTACAATGAGCAGTTCTTC.

This clonotype has a count of ten or more. This chain uses TRBV12-3 or TRBV12-4 with TRBJ2-5, with TRBD2 identical over 12 bases. CDR3 length: 17 amino acids. J lost 3 bases, V lost 5 bases, and 10 bases had no gene match. Written as DNA, the CDR3 is TGTGCCAGCAGTGGCCTCACTAGCGGGGGGCCAGAAGAGACCCAGTACTTC. It is translated as CASSGLTSGGPEETQYF.

The sample holds a few counts of this clonotype. The rearrangement links TRBV7-2 to TRBJ1-4, with 8 positions matching TRBD1. Germline assignment: CDR1 SGHTA and CDR2 FQGNSA. V shed 4 bases and J 3 bases; nucleotides not matched to a gene: 4. CDR3 size: 15 residues. Here the CDR3 DNA reads TGTGCCAGCAGCTACAGGGGGATGGCTAATGAAAAACTGTTTTTT. It encodes CASSYRGMANEKLFF.

The gene calls are TRBV7-9 and TRBJ2-1, with D uncertain. The CDR3 is made up of 14 amino acids. Germline CDR1 SEHNR, CDR2 FQNEAQ (reference sequence). Trimming left V 2 bases short and J 3 bases short, with 8 bases between. DNA for the CDR3: TGTGCCAGCAGCTTACAGGCAGTCTACAATGAGCAGTTCTTC. Translating it yields CASSLQAVYNEQFF. The whole variable domain, filled in from reference TRBV7-9 and TRBJ2-1, reads DTGVSQNPRHKITKRGQNVTFRCDPISEHNRLYWYRQTLGQGPEFLTYFQNEAQLEKSRLLSDRFSAERPKGSFSTLEIQRTEQGDSAMYLCASSLQAVYNEQFFGPGTRLTVL.

This clonotype was seen a single time. The chain is built from TRBV5-1 and TRBJ2-3, with 9 bases that match TRBD2. Trimming at V came to 0 bases and at J to 4 bases, leaving 6 bases not matched to a gene. Per the germline V gene, CDR1 is SGHRS and CDR2 is YFSETQ. This CDR3 is 16 amino acids long. The CDR3 region is CASSLASGGSADTQYF. Here the CDR3 DNA reads TGCGCCAGCAGCTTGGCAAGCGGGGGGTCCGCAGATACGCAGTATTTT.

A few counts support this clonotype. The rearrangement links TRBV7-9 to TRBJ2-2; D may be TRBD2 (6 bases). CDR3 length equals 14 residues. Per the germline V gene, CDR1 is SEHNR and CDR2 is FQNEAQ (reference sequence). V was trimmed by 8 bases and J by 2 bases, leaving 12 bases between them. Written as DNA, the CDR3 is TGTGCCAGCGGGGAGGACTACAACACCGGGGAGCTGTTTTTT. Amino acid sequence: CASGEDYNTGELFF.

The genes are TRBV19 and TRBJ1-6; TRBD1 is a possible D gene (5 bases). This CDR3 contains 13 residues. CDR1 and CDR2 from the germline V gene are LNHDA and SQIVND (reference sequence). Deletions cut 3 bases from V and 9 bases from J, with 9 bases between. In DNA form, the CDR3 reads TGTGCCAGTAGTATGGGGGTAGGTTCACCCCTCCACTTT. Protein sequence: CASSMGVGSPLHF.

This clonotype has more than one count but fewer than ten. The J gene is TRBJ2-5, the V gene TRBV4-1; TRBD2 matches 8 bases. In germline, CDR1 is MGHRA, CDR2 YSYEKL. The V segment lost 4 bases and the J segment 5 bases; nucleotides outside the gene matches: 6. The CDR3 totals 14 residues. Written as DNA, the CDR3 is TGCGCCAGCAGCCGAGAGGGCGGGGGGGAGACCCAGTACTTC. Translating it yields CASSREGGGETQYF.

V and J are TRBV18 and TRBJ2-1; D may correspond to TRBD1 or TRBD2 (5 bases each). Per the germline V gene, CDR1 is KGHSH and CDR2 is LQKENI. V was clipped by 2 bases and J by 5 bases, with 13 bases between them. The CDR3 has 15 amino acids. In DNA form, the CDR3 reads TGTGCCAGCTCACCAGGGACGCAGGTTGACAATGAGCAGTTCTTC. Its translation: CASSPGTQVDNEQFF.

This clonotype was counted only a few times. The rearrangement uses TRBV6-6 and TRBJ2-7; tentative D call: TRBD2 (6 bases). With 2 bases removed from V and 2 bases from J, the gap between germline ends came to 19 bases. The CDR3 totals 17 residues. Germline assignment: CDR1 MNHNY and CDR2 SVGAGI (reference sequence). CDR3 coding DNA: TGTGCCAGCAGTTACCCCCACCGGGCCGGGGGTACCTACGAGCAGTACTTC. It translates to CASSYPHRAGGTYEQYF.

This clonotype counts as medium-sized. The rearrangement links TRBV14 to TRBJ2-7; D uncertain. Germline V gene lookup returns CDR1 SGHDN and CDR2 FVKESK. The V end was cut by 3 bases, the J end by 0 bases, with 3 bases between. This CDR3 contains 12 residues. CDR3 DNA: TGTGCCAGCAGCCATAGCTCCTACGAGCAGTACGTC. Its protein product is CASSHSSYEQYV.

This clonotype appeared a few times. V is TRBV7-9 and J is TRBJ1-2; D not certain. The CDR3 extends over 12 amino acids. Between the trimmed V and J ends, which lost 8 bases and 7 bases, there was a span of 14 bases. Germline values: CDR1 SEHNR, CDR2 FQNEAQ (reference sequence). The CDR3 DNA reads TGTGCCAGCGCGGATGGGGTCCTTGGCTACACCTTC. Encoded protein: CASADGVLGYTF. The full variable domain, completed using reference TRBV7-9 and TRBJ1-2, is DTGVSQNPRHKITKRGQNVTFRCDPISEHNRLYWYRQTLGQGPEFLTYFQNEAQLEKSRLLSDRFSAERPKGSFSTLEIQRTEQGDSAMYLCASADGVLGYTFGSGTRLTVV.

The V call is TRBV11-2, the J call TRBJ2-3, with TRBD2 matching over 7 bases. Trimming cost V 3 bases and J 1 base; bases outside gene matches: 4. The germline V gene has CDR1 SGHAT and CDR2 FQNNGV. The CDR3 loop spans 15 amino acids. The chain's CDR3 is CASSFRLAGTDTQYF. CDR3 sequence (DNA): TGTGCCAGCAGCTTCCGGCTAGCGGGCACAGATACGCAGTATTTT.

This clonotype has at least ten counts. The V and J genes are TRBV20-1 and TRBJ2-3, with TRBD1 matching over 10 bases. J gave up 2 bases and V 0 bases, and 11 bases lay outside the gene matches. The CDR3 contains 18 residues. Germline CDR1 is DFQATT and CDR2 is SNEGSKA (reference sequence). As DNA, the CDR3 is TGCAGTGCTAGAGATCCGCCCGGGACAGGGGCTTTCACAGATACGCAGTATTTT. Its translation is CSARDPPGTGAFTDTQYF.

In this sample, this clonotype turned up a few times. The chain is built from TRBV12-3 or TRBV12-4 and TRBJ1-5, with 9 bases lining up with TRBD1. Trimming took 6 bases from V and 5 from J; bases not matched to a gene: 8. CDR3 length: 15 amino acids. CDR3 loop: CASRSTGGSHQPQHF. The CDR3 nucleotides are TGTGCCAGCAGGTCCACAGGGGGCTCCCATCAGCCCCAGCATTTT.

In its sample, this clonotype was seen a few times. The V gene is TRBV12-3 or TRBV12-4, the J gene TRBJ1-1, with D possibly matching TRBD1 (5 bases). The V end lost 3 bases, the J end lost 9 bases, and 11 bases lay between the germline ends. This CDR3 contains 12 residues. The CDR3 DNA sequence: TGTGCCAGCAGTTTGACCGGGACTCAAGCTTTCTTT. It codes for CASSLTGTQAFF.

V gene TRBV7-9 combines with J gene TRBJ2-1; unclear D gene. Per germline, CDR1 SEHNR and CDR2 FQNEAQ (reference sequence). The CDR3 has 16 amino acids. Trimming stripped 4 bases from V and 4 bases from J, with 17 bases between. The CDR3 coding sequence is TGTGCCAGCAGCTCCTTCCACCCGACGATTTACAATGAGCAGTTCTTC. Amino acids: CASSSFHPTIYNEQFF.

This clonotype appeared a few times. The chain uses TRBV4-1 and TRBJ2-3; tentative D call: TRBD2 (5 bases). This CDR3 region has 15 residues. Trimming took off 0 bases at V and 2 bases at J, with 9 bases between the two ends. Per the germline V gene, CDR1 is MGHRA and CDR2 is YSYEKL. CDR3 bases: TGCGCCAGCAGCCAAGACGACGGGGACACAGATACGCAGTATTTT. Translated: CASSQDDGDTDTQYF.

The table lists this clonotype with many counts. The chain recombines TRBV7-6 with TRBJ2-1; 11 bases are a match to TRBD2. This CDR3 region has 18 residues. The germline V gene encodes CDR1 SGHVS and CDR2 FNYEAQ. V lost 5 bases, J lost 3 bases, and 12 bases stayed unmatched. The CDR3 region is CASSPGVAGGRGYNEQFF. The CDR3 nucleotides read TGTGCCAGCAGCCCCGGAGTAGCGGGGGGGCGAGGCTACAATGAGCAGTTCTTC.

The rearrangement uses TRBV4-1 and TRBJ1-1; D uncertain. In germline, CDR1 is MGHRA, CDR2 YSYEKL. V shed 1 base and J shed 6 bases, with 9 bases lying between them. The CDR3 has 13 amino acids. In nucleotides, the CDR3 is TGCGCCAGCAGCCAAGTTAAGGCCCCTGAAGCTTTCTTT. Its protein product is CASSQVKAPEAFF.

The J gene is TRBJ2-3, the V gene TRBV5-4; TRBD2 agrees at 8 bases. This CDR3 spans 15 amino acids. The germline gives CDR1 SGHNT, CDR2 YYREEE (reference sequence). Trimming removed 4 bases from V and 1 base from J; junction bases left unmatched: 5. The CDR3 DNA is TGTGCCAGCAGCAGGGGACTAGTAGGCACAGATACGCAGTATTTT. Its translation is CASSRGLVGTDTQYF.

This clonotype has more than one count but fewer than ten. J is TRBJ2-7 and V is TRBV5-1; 8 bases map to TRBD1. V was pared by 5 bases and J by 2 bases, with 9 bases of the junction left unmatched. CDR3 length: 15 residues. CDR1 SGHRS and CDR2 YFSETQ come from the germline V gene. DNA of the CDR3: TGCGCCAGCAGAACCGGGACAGGCCCAACCTACGAGCAGTACTTC. It encodes CASRTGTGPTYEQYF.

V gene TRBV5-4 combines with J gene TRBJ1-1, with 7 nucleotides matching TRBD1. V was pared by 4 bases and J by 8 bases, with 5 bases of the junction left unmatched. Germline V gives CDR1 SGHNT, CDR2 YYREEE (reference sequence). The CDR3 has 12 residues. The CDR3 nucleotides read TGTGCCAGCAGCGTGACAGGGTTCGAAGCTTTCTTT. It specifies CASSVTGFEAFF. Full variable domain (rest looked up from reference TRBV5-4 and TRBJ1-1): ETGVTQSPTHLIKTRGQQVTLRCSSQSGHNTVSWYQQALGQGPQFIFQYYREEENGRGNFPPRFSGLQFPNYSSELNVNALELDDSALYLCASSVTGFEAFFGQGTRLTVV.